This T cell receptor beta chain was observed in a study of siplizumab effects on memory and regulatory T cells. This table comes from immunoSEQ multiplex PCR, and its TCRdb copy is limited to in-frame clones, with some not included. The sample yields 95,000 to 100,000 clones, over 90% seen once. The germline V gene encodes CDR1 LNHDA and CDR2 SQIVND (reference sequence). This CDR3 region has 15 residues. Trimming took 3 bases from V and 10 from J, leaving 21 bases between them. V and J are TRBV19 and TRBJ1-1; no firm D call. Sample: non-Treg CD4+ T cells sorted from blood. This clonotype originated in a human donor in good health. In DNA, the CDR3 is TGTGCCAGTAGTATTCAGCCAGACCCGAATGTTCGAGCTTTCTTT. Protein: CASSIQPDPNVRAFF.